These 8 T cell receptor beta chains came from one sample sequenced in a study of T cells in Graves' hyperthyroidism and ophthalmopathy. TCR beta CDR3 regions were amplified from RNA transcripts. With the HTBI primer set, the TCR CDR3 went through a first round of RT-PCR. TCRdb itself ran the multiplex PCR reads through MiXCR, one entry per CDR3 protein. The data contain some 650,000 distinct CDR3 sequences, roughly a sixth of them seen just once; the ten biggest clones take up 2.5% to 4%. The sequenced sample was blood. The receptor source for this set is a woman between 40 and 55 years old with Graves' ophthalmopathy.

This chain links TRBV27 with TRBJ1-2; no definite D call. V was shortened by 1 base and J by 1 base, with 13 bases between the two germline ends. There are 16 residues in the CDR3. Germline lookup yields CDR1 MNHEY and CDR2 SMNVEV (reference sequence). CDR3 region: CASSLYGPSHNYGYTF. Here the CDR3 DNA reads TGTGCCAGCAGTTTATACGGGCCTTCCCATAACTATGGCTACACCTTC.

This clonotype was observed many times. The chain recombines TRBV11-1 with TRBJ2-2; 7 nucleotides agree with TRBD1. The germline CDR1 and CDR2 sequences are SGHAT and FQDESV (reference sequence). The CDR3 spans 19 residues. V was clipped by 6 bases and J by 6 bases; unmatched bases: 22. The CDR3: CASSPPRGQVGVGAGELFF. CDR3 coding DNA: TGTGCCAGCAGTCCACCCCGCGGACAGGTTGGAGTCGGCGCCGGGGAGCTGTTTTTT.

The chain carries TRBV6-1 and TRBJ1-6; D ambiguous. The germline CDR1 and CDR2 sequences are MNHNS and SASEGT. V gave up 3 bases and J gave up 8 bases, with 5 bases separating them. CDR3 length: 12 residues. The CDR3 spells CASSDKYSPLHF. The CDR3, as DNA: TGTGCCAGCAGTGATAAGTATTCACCCCTCCACTTT.

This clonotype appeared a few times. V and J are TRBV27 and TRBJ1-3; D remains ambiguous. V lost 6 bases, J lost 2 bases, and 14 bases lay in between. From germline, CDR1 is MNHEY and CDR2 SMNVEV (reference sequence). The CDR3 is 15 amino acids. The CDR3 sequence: CASSRSGGAGNTIYF. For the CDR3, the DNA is TGTGCCAGCAGCCGGAGCGGAGGAGCTGGAAACACCATATATTTT.

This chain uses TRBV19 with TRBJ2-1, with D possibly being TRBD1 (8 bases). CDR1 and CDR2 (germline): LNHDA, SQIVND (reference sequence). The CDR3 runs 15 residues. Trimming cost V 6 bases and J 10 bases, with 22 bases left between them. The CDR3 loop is CASSNAGDRGGEQFF. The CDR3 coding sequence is TGTGCCAGTAGCAACGCGGGAGACAGGGGAGGAGAGCAGTTCTTC.

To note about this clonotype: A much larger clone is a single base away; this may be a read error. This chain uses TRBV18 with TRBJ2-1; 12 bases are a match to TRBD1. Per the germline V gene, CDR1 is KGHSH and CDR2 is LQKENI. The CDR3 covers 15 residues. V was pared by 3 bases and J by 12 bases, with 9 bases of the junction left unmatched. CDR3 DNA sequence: TGTGCCAGCTCACCGACCGGGACAGGGGGCGTTGGGCAGTTCTTC. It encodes CASSPTGTGGVGQFF.

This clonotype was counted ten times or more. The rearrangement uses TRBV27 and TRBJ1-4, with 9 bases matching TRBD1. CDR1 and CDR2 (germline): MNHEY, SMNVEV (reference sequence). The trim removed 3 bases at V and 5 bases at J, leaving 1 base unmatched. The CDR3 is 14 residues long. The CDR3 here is CASSLTGGNEKLFF. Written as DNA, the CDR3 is TGTGCCAGCAGTTTGACAGGGGGAAATGAAAAACTGTTTTTT.

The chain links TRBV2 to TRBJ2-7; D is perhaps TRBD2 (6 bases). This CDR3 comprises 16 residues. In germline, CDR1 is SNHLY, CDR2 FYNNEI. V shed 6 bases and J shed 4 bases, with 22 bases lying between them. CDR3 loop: CASRLIGSGDGYEQYF. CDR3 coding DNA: TGTGCCAGCAGACTAATAGGGTCGGGGGACGGGTACGAGCAGTACTTC.